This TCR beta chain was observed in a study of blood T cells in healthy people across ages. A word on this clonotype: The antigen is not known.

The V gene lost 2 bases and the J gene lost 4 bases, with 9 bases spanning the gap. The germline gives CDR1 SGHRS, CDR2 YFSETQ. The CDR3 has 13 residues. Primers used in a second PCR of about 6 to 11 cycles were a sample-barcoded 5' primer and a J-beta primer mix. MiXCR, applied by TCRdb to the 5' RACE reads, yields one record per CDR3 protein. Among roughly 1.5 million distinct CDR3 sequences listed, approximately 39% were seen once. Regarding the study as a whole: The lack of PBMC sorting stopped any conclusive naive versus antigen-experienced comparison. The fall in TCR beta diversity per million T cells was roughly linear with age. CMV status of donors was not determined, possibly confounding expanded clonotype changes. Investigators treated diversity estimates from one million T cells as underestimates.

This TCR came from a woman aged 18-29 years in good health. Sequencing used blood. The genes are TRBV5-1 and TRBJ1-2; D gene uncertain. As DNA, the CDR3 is TGCGCCAGCAGCTTCCAGGATTCCTATGGCTACACCTTC. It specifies CASSFQDSYGYTF. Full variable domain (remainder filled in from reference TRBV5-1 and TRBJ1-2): KAGVTQTPRYLIKTRGQQVTLSCSPISGHRSVSWYQQTPGQGLQFLFEYFSETQRNKGNFPGRFSGRQFSNSRSEMNVSTLELGDSALYLCASSFQDSYGYTFGSGTRLTVV.